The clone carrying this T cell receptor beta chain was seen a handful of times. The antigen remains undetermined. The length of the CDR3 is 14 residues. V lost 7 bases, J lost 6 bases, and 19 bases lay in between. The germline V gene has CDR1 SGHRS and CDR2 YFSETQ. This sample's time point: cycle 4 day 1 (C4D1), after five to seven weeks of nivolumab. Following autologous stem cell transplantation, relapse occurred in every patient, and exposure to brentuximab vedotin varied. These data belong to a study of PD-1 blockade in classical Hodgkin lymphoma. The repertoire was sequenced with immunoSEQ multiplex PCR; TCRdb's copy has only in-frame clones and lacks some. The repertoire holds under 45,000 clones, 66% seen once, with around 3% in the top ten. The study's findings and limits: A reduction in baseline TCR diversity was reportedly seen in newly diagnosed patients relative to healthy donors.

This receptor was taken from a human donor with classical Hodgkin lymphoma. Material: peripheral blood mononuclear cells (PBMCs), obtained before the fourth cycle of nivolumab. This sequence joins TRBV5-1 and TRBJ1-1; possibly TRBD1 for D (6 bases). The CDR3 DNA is TGCGCCAGCTTCCCCCGGGGGCGAGCCTCTGAAGCTTTCTTT. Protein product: CASFPRGRASEAFF.